The 11 T cell receptor beta chains below were found in one sample sequenced in a study of cytomegalovirus exposure and HLA in healthy donors. PCR used 60 Vbeta primers and 13 Jbeta primers. Clones were read by immunoSEQ multiplex PCR, and TCRdb kept only the in-frame ones, dropping some. Recorded for this sample: 100,000 or so clones. Sample: PBMCs. The receptors come from a woman in her 30s in good health and CMV-seronegative.

V usage is TRBV9 and J usage is TRBJ2-7; TRBD1 matches at 9 bases. The CDR3 runs to 17 residues. Germline trimming cut 3 bases from V and 2 bases from J; bases unmatched to any gene: 12. Per the germline V gene, CDR1 is SGDLS and CDR2 is YYNGEE. The CDR3 nucleotides are TGTGCCAGCAGCGCCTACGCGGGGAACAGGGGGCCCTACGAGCAGTACTTC. Translating it yields CASSAYAGNRGPYEQYF.

This chain links TRBV27 with TRBJ1-2; D perhaps matches TRBD1 (5 bases). V gave up 5 bases and J gave up 8 bases, with 15 bases separating them. The germline V gene has CDR1 MNHEY and CDR2 SMNVEV (reference sequence). The CDR3 is made up of 13 amino acids. Here the CDR3 reads CASSIGPGGGYTF. The CDR3 DNA is TGTGCCAGCAGTATTGGGCCGGGGGGAGGCTACACCTTC.

The V gene is TRBV28, the J gene TRBJ2-3; 8 nucleotides match TRBD2. This CDR3 region has 15 residues. Germline-derived CDR1 and CDR2 are MDHEN and SYDVKM. After removal of 5 bases from V and 7 bases from J, the junction contained 11 bases not matched to a gene. CDR3 protein: CASSTPGLGTYTQYF. CDR3 in DNA: TGTGCCAGCAGTACGCCGGGACTAGGGACCTATACGCAGTATTTT.

The chain couples TRBV6-1 to TRBJ1-5; TRBD1 agrees at 9 bases. The CDR3 covers 15 residues. The J segment lost 1 base and the V segment lost 5 bases, leaving 3 bases of the junction unmatched. From germline, CDR1 is MNHNS and CDR2 SASEGT. The CDR3 DNA reads TGTGCCAGCAGTTCTGGGACAGGGAGCAATCAGCCCCAGCATTTT. Amino acid sequence: CASSSGTGSNQPQHF.

The chain combines TRBV5-4 with TRBJ2-7; 9 bases are shared with TRBD1. There are 15 residues in the CDR3. Unmatched junction bases numbered 7, after V lost 3 bases and J lost 3 bases. The V gene's germline CDR1 is SGHNT and CDR2 YYREEE (reference sequence). The CDR3 here is CASSSPGQGLYEQYF. In nucleotides, the CDR3 is TGTGCCAGCAGCTCTCCGGGACAGGGACTCTACGAGCAGTACTTC.

The rearrangement uses TRBV6-6 and TRBJ2-7; 8 bases line up with TRBD2. Germline V gene lookup returns CDR1 MNHNY and CDR2 SVGAGI (reference sequence). V shed 10 bases and J 3 bases; nucleotides not matched to a gene: 11. CDR3 length: 14 residues. CDR3 residues: CAITRGTRDYEQYF. CDR3 coding DNA: TGTGCCATCACCAGAGGGACTAGGGACTACGAGCAGTACTTC.

The chain recombines TRBV28 with TRBJ2-7, with a tentative D call TRBD2 (6 bases). V dropped 2 bases and J dropped 4 bases, with 15 bases sitting between them. CDR1 and CDR2 (germline): MDHEN, SYDVKM. This CDR3 comprises 15 residues. The CDR3 here is CASSLNPGLMYEQYF. The DNA for the CDR3 is TGTGCCAGCAGTTTAAACCCGGGACTTATGTACGAGCAGTACTTC.

The chain carries TRBV28 and TRBJ2-1; D ambiguous. CDR1 and CDR2 from the germline V gene are MDHEN and SYDVKM. Between the trimmed V and J ends, which lost 4 bases and 4 bases, there was a span of 14 bases. The CDR3 covers 15 residues. The CDR3 nucleotides read TGTGCCAGCAGTTCCGCGGAGCTAGAGTACAATGAGCAGTTCTTC. Translation: CASSSAELEYNEQFF.

V gene TRBV5-1 combines with J gene TRBJ2-7; TRBD1 agrees at 8 bases. This CDR3 region has 15 residues. Germline V lookup: CDR1 SGHRS, CDR2 YFSETQ. Losses at the gene ends were 1 base for V and 5 bases for J; bases not matched to a gene: 8. The DNA for the CDR3 is TGCGCCAGCAGCTTGAATTGGGACAGGAGCCACGAGCAGTACTTC. This encodes CASSLNWDRSHEQYF.

The CDR3 region is CASSHCGYTF. The CDR3 DNA sequence: TGTGCCAGCAGCCACTGTGGCTACACCTTC. The chain couples TRBV7-3 to TRBJ1-2; D unclear. The CDR3 loop spans 10 amino acids. Trimming pared 5 bases from V and 7 bases from J, leaving 5 bases between. The germline V gene encodes CDR1 SGHTA and CDR2 FQGTGA.

J is TRBJ1-1 and V is TRBV30; possibly TRBD1 for D (5 bases). V lost 0 bases and J 3 bases, leaving 11 bases between the germline ends. The CDR3 is 14 residues long. Germline V gene sequence: CDR1 GTSNPN, CDR2 SVGIG (reference sequence). CDR3 sequence: CAWSVGGGDTEAFF. CDR3 DNA sequence: TGTGCCTGGAGTGTCGGGGGAGGGGACACTGAAGCTTTCTTT.